This T cell receptor (beta chain) was identified during a study of blood T cell repertoires in COVID-19 (dated by TCRdb to the early 2020s). Turning to the overall study: Collaborator samples came from the United States, Italy and Spain and covered acute and convalescent phases of COVID-19. The repertoires were made available in a free public database intended to serve as a resource for research on the immune response to SARS-CoV-2. Samples were obtained from the ongoing ImmuneRACE study (first 160 participants) and from about 1,300 subjects provided by 6 global collaborators. A de-identified subject ID, COVID-19 status, age in years and sex were almost always included in the sample metadata. Deeply sampled blood TCRbeta repertoires from subjects exposed to, actively infected with, or recovered from COVID-19 were included in the dataset. Where HLA class I and class II types were available, the types were taken from metadata supplied by the sample provider, not from assay-based typing. The material from the prospective study consisted of cDNA or gDNA derived from T cells, B-cell-depleted T cells, or PBMCs.

TCRbeta CDR3 regions were amplified from genomic DNA by means of the immunoSEQ Assay, a bias-controlled multiplex PCR. On the study's bioinformatics: The number of nucleated cells in each sample was estimated by amplification of reference gene primers within the assay. Sequence reads were collapsed and filtered to measure the absolute abundance of every unique TCRbeta CDR3 rearrangement. For each sample, productive Simpson clonality was calculated as the square root of Simpson's diversity index over productive rearrangements. This immuneACCESS table, as held by TCRdb, lists in-frame sequences with V and J called but not all clones. Of the missing ones, under half trace to an unresolved V gene in checked studies; the others have no known cause. The D gene and trimming were derived from the DNA, and the V and J assignments and clone size from that table. This sample comprises about 120,000 clones, 70% to 85% of them detected only once. The ten largest clones capture around 4.5% of the sample.

General findings and caveats noted by the study authors: Clinical and demographic metadata were provided uncurated, with the amount varying by source and participant.

The CDR3 runs 15 amino acids, cysteine and phenylalanine included. Left in the record is the CDR3 DNA by itself, 45 bases read in frame from the first base. Trimming removed 5 bases from V and 8 bases from J; the gene matches leave 12 bases unexplained. The germline V gene encodes CDR1 MNHEY and CDR2 SVGAGI. Each collaborating institution followed its own protocols to collect whole blood in K2EDTA tubes. For TCRbeta analysis, collaborators shipped samples as frozen whole blood, isolated PBMCs, or DNA extracted from either of those sample types. As for this clone: This receptor's antigen is unknown. No base-level quality is on record; no much larger clone is a single base apart.

Input material: peripheral blood. The clonotype was recovered from a woman in her 70s with acute or convalescent COVID-19. The sequence links TRBV6-5 to TRBJ1-2, with 9 bases aligning to TRBD1. For the CDR3, the sequence is CASSPSTGGWLGYTF. Here is the DNA: TGTGCCAGCAGTCCCTCTACAGGGGGCTGGTTGGGCTACACCTTC.